One sample yielded the 22 T cell receptor beta chains listed below, sequenced in a study of sequential checkpoint blockade in melanoma. The sample's treatment: randomized to nivolumab then ipilimumab (arm A) or the reverse (arm B). This table comes from immunoSEQ multiplex PCR, and its TCRdb copy is limited to in-frame clones, with some not included. The sample lists approximately 9,300 clones, more than 70% seen once, with around 10% in the top ten. This material consisted of CD8+ T cells sorted from blood (inferred from file names), taken from a patient given nivolumab and ipilimumab in sequence. All receptors derive from a human donor with melanoma.

This clone is a singleton in its sample. The rearrangement uses TRBV30 and TRBJ1-1, with TRBD1 as a possible D gene (5 bases). The CDR3 has 12 residues. Per germline, CDR1 GTSNPN and CDR2 SVGIG (reference sequence). V gave up 0 bases and J gave up 11 bases, with 13 bases separating them. CDR3 coding DNA: TGTGCCTGGAGTGTACTCAGGGTCGGGGCTTTCTTT. It codes for CAWSVLRVGAFF. The full variable domain, completed using reference TRBV30 and TRBJ1-1, is SQTIHQWPATLVQPVGSPLSLECTVEGTSNPNLYWYRQAAGRGLQLLFYSVGIGQISSEVPQNLSASRPQDRQFILSSKKLLLSDSGFYLCAWSVLRVGAFFGQGTRLTVV.

The V gene is TRBV30, the J gene TRBJ2-1; TRBD2 agrees at 15 bases. This CDR3 region has 16 residues. Trimming cost V 1 base and J 16 bases; bases outside gene matches: 14. Germline CDR1 reads GTSNPN; CDR2 reads SVGIG (reference sequence). CDR3 protein: CAWSETPGLAGGPRFF. CDR3 nucleotide sequence: TGTGCCTGGAGTGAAACTCCGGGACTAGCGGGAGGCCCCCGCTTCTTC.

The genes are TRBV11-3 and TRBJ1-1; no clear D gene. Germline-derived CDR1 and CDR2 are SGHNT and YENEEA. This CDR3 spans 11 amino acids. Trimming removed 8 bases from V and 7 bases from J, with 11 bases in between. CDR3 nucleotide sequence: TGTGCCAGCTCTCGGGGTGGTGAAGCTTTCTTT. It codes for CASSRGGEAFF.

The gene calls are TRBV10-3 and TRBJ2-1; D remains ambiguous. V dropped 2 bases and J dropped 5 bases, with 13 bases sitting between them. CDR1 is ENHRY, CDR2 SYGVKD, per germline. The CDR3 loop spans 15 amino acids. The CDR3 bases are TGTGCCATCAGTGAGGGCCGCTCGACTGACAATGAGCAGTTCTTC. It is translated as CAISEGRSTDNEQFF.

The V call is TRBV27, the J call TRBJ1-4, with D maybe TRBD1 (5 bases). V lost 7 bases, J lost 4 bases, and 13 bases lay in between. The CDR3 covers 14 residues. From germline, CDR1 is MNHEY and CDR2 SMNVEV (reference sequence). CDR3: CASMAGRFNEKLFF. CDR3 bases: TGTGCCAGCATGGCGGGACGGTTTAATGAAAAACTGTTTTTT. Supplemented by reference TRBV27 and TRBJ1-4, the full variable domain reads EAQVTQNPRYLITVTGKKLTVTCSQNMNHEYMSWYRQDPGLGLRQIYYSMNVEVTDKGDVPEGYKVSRKEKRNFPLILESPSPNQTSLYFCASMAGRFNEKLFFGSGTQLSVL.

Turning to this clone: Other DNA sequences in this sample translate to the same CDR3. The chain uses TRBV19 and TRBJ2-3, with a tentative D call TRBD2 (6 bases). V lost 1 base and J 5 bases, leaving 7 bases between the germline ends. The CDR3 loop spans 13 amino acids. Germline CDR1 LNHDA, CDR2 SQIVND (reference sequence). The CDR3 reads CASSIGGGDTQYF. The CDR3 DNA reads as TGTGCCAGTAGTATAGGGGGAGGAGATACGCAGTATTTT.

This clone occurred once. The chain joins TRBV7-9 to TRBJ2-1, with D maybe TRBD2 (5 bases). The germline V gene encodes CDR1 SEHNR and CDR2 FQNEAQ (reference sequence). CDR3 length: 16 amino acids. V shed 2 bases and J shed 1 base, with 12 bases lying between them. CDR3: CASSLPDWGSYNEQFF. CDR3 nucleotide sequence: TGTGCCAGCAGCTTACCGGACTGGGGTTCCTACAATGAGCAGTTCTTC.

A few counts support this clone. The rearrangement uses TRBV27 and TRBJ2-7, with 8 bases aligning to TRBD2. The CDR3 contains 13 residues. J was trimmed by 4 bases and V by 8 bases; bases with no gene match: 7. Germline assignment: CDR1 MNHEY and CDR2 SMNVEV (reference sequence). In DNA, the CDR3 is TGTGCCAGCGGGAACAGCGGGAGTTACGAGCAGTACTTC. Residues: CASGNSGSYEQYF.

This chain links TRBV28 with TRBJ1-1; D uncertain. This CDR3 contains 12 residues. Germline V gives CDR1 MDHEN, CDR2 SYDVKM. V lost 4 bases and J 2 bases, leaving 5 bases between the germline ends. In nucleotides, the CDR3 is TGTGCCAGCAGTTACAGCAACACTGAAGCTTTCTTT. The encoded protein is CASSYSNTEAFF.

The chain employs TRBV7-9 and TRBJ2-1; 7 bases match TRBD2. The V gene's germline CDR1 is SEHNR and CDR2 FQNEAQ (reference sequence). V shed 5 bases and J 8 bases; nucleotides not matched to a gene: 9. This CDR3 spans 14 amino acids. The CDR3 protein is CASSDGGSSDEQFF. For the CDR3, the DNA is TGTGCCAGCAGCGACGGGGGGAGCTCCGATGAGCAGTTCTTC.

The chain is built from TRBV18 and TRBJ2-1; D is perhaps TRBD2 (6 bases). The CDR3 extends over 14 amino acids. CDR1 and CDR2 from the germline V gene are KGHSH and LQKENI. Trimming removed 4 bases from V and 9 bases from J, with 16 bases in between. The CDR3 DNA reads TGTGCCAGCTCACGAATATTAGCGCGGGGTGAGCAGTTCTTC. It encodes CASSRILARGEQFF.

The CDR3 DNA is TGTGCCAGCAGTTTAACAGCGGGAGCCTACGAGCAGTACTTC. Amino acid sequence: CASSLTAGAYEQYF. The V and J genes are TRBV27 and TRBJ2-7; 8 nucleotides line up with TRBD2. Germline trimming cut 2 bases from V and 2 bases from J; bases unmatched to any gene: 2. The CDR3 is 14 residues long. Germline loops: CDR1 MNHEY, CDR2 SMNVEV (reference sequence).

V usage is TRBV25-1 and J usage is TRBJ1-2; 7 bases agree with TRBD1. Trimming took 1 base from V and 7 from J; bases not matched to a gene: 6. Germline V gives CDR1 MGHDK, CDR2 SYGVNS. CDR3 length: 14 residues. The CDR3 is CASSESEGGTGYTF. CDR3 bases: TGTGCCAGCAGTGAATCGGAAGGGGGCACTGGCTACACCTTC.

J is TRBJ2-3 and V is TRBV5-4; TRBD1 matches at 9 bases. The CDR3 sequence is 14 residues long. CDR1 and CDR2 (germline): SGHNT, YYREEE (reference sequence). Trimming cost V 3 bases and J 6 bases; bases outside gene matches: 5. CDR3 sequence reads: CASSSGQGGDTQYF. The CDR3, as DNA: TGTGCCAGCAGCTCGGGACAGGGCGGGGATACGCAGTATTTT.

The chain carries TRBV27 and TRBJ2-1; D is undetermined. The CDR3 runs 14 residues. Per the germline V gene, CDR1 is MNHEY and CDR2 is SMNVEV (reference sequence). Trimming shortened V by 6 bases and J by 5 bases, and 14 bases separated the two germline ends. The CDR3 bases are TGTGCCAGCAGACCAAGCCTGGGCCACAATGAGCAGTTCTTC. Translated, it gives CASRPSLGHNEQFF.

The V and J genes are TRBV19 and TRBJ2-1, with no clear D. This CDR3 is built from 11 residues. Germline CDR1 and CDR2: LNHDA and SQIVND (reference sequence). Trimming took off 6 bases at V and 8 bases at J, with 8 bases between the two ends. CDR3 in DNA: TGTGCCAGTAGGTATGGAGATGAGCAGTTCTTC. Its translation: CASRYGDEQFF.

The gene calls are TRBV4-2 and TRBJ1-5, with TRBD1 matching over 8 bases. With V trimmed by 4 bases and J by 2 bases, 7 bases remained unmatched. Germline-derived CDR1 and CDR2 are LGHNA and YNFKEQ. The CDR3 is made up of 16 amino acids. As DNA, the CDR3 is TGTGCCAGCAGCCTGCAGGGGGCGCTTGGCAATCAGCCCCAGCATTTT. Protein: CASSLQGALGNQPQHF.

This clone was counted a few times. The rearrangement links TRBV9 to TRBJ2-1; perhaps TRBD2 as D (6 bases). Deletions cut 2 bases from V and 4 bases from J, with 13 bases between. The CDR3 runs 15 residues. Germline CDR1 SGDLS, CDR2 YYNGEE. The CDR3 DNA reads TGTGCCAGCAGCGTCGGCGGGAAGTCGTACAATGAGCAGTTCTTC. Protein sequence: CASSVGGKSYNEQFF.

The chain joins TRBV9 to TRBJ2-2; perhaps TRBD2 as D (5 bases). The germline V and J ends were trimmed by 2 bases and 3 bases, with 11 bases remaining between them. Germline V gene sequence: CDR1 SGDLS, CDR2 YYNGEE. The CDR3 is made up of 15 amino acids. CDR3 nucleotide sequence: TGTGCCAGCAGCGTTAACGGGATTGACACCGGGGAGCTGTTTTTT. This encodes CASSVNGIDTGELFF.

This chain connects TRBV7-6 to TRBJ1-1, with TRBD1 matching over 10 bases. The CDR3 totals 15 residues. V dropped 7 bases and J dropped 10; count of bases not matched to a gene: 15. Germline assignment: CDR1 SGHVS and CDR2 FNYEAQ. The CDR3 DNA reads TGTGCCAGCACCAGCGCCGGGACAGGGGTGTATGGAGCTTTCTTT. Its protein product is CASTSAGTGVYGAFF. The whole variable domain, remainder taken from reference TRBV7-6 and TRBJ1-1, is GAGVSQSPRYKVTKRGQDVALRCDPISGHVSLYWYRQALGQGPEFLTYFNYEAQQDKSGLPNDRFSAERPEGSISTLTIQRTEQRDSAMYRCASTSAGTGVYGAFFGQGTRLTVV.

The chain is built from TRBV4-2 and TRBJ2-1; D unclear. Trimming pared 0 bases from V and 7 bases from J, leaving 7 bases between. Germline-derived CDR1 and CDR2 are LGHNA and YNFKEQ. The CDR3 runs 13 residues. DNA of the CDR3: TGTGCCAGCAGCCAAGATGGGCTGAATGAGCAGTTCTTC. Protein: CASSQDGLNEQFF.

This clone was seen a few times. The chain couples TRBV7-6 to TRBJ1-1; TRBD1 matches at 7 bases. This CDR3 contains 16 residues. Germline CDR1 reads SGHVS; CDR2 reads FNYEAQ. Trimming took 5 bases from V and 5 from J; bases not matched to a gene: 14. The chain's CDR3 is CASSPRQGEAGTEAFF. The CDR3, as DNA: TGTGCCAGCAGCCCTAGACAGGGTGAGGCAGGGACTGAAGCTTTCTTT.